The rows below give T cell receptor beta chains drawn from one sample of a study of blood T cell repertoires in COVID-19. Sequencing used immunoSEQ multiplex PCR; TCRdb keeps in-frame clones, though not all of them. The repertoire holds tens of thousands of clones, with more than 70% as singletons. The sequencing input was peripheral blood. These receptors came from a man aged 50 or older with acute or convalescent COVID-19. Both conserved end residues are part of each CDR3. D genes are given only for firm matches. Size is omitted from some rows. Given values are once, few, many or a class for expanded clones.

j_call	cdr3_length	clone_size	d_call	v_call	cdr3_aa	cdr3_nt
TRBJ2-1	11	-	TRBD1	TRBV12-3/TRBV12-4	CASSRTGEQFF	TGTGCCAGCAGTCGGACAGGAGAGCAGTTCTTC
TRBJ2-5	13	-	-	TRBV11-3	CASSTQGRETQYF	TGTGCCAGCAGCACACAGGGACGAGAGACCCAGTACTTC
TRBJ2-3	18	-	TRBD2	TRBV7-6	CASSLRVAGGSSTDTQYF	TGTGCCAGCAGCTTAAGGGTAGCGGGAGGTTCAAGCACAGATACGCAGTATTTT
TRBJ1-5	13	-	-	TRBV28	CASSSGSNQPQHF	TGTGCCAGCAGCTCAGGGAGCAATCAGCCCCAGCATTTT
TRBJ1-1	13	-	-	TRBV6-5	CASSYEGGAEAFF	TGTGCCAGCAGTTACGAGGGAGGTGCTGAAGCTTTCTTT
TRBJ1-2	12	-	-	TRBV5-1	CASSFKGDGYTF	TGCGCCAGCAGTTTCAAGGGGGATGGCTACACCTTC
TRBJ2-7	14	medium-sized	TRBD1	TRBV11-2	CASSGDRGPYEQYF	TGTGCCAGCAGCGGAGACAGGGGACCCTACGAGCAGTACTTC
TRBJ2-3	16	-	TRBD2	TRBV5-1	CASSLISSGRTDTQYF	TGCGCCAGCAGCTTGATATCTAGCGGGAGAACAGATACGCAGTATTTT
TRBJ1-6	15	-	-	TRBV7-8	CASSLAESAISPLHF	TGTGCCAGCAGCTTAGCCGAGTCTGCAATTTCACCCCTCCACTTT
TRBJ2-7	15	-	TRBD1	TRBV4-1	CASSPTDRSSYEQYF	TGCGCCAGCAGCCCCACGGACAGGAGCTCCTACGAGCAGTACTTC
TRBJ1-1	17	-	TRBD1	TRBV15	CATSREGTGGIRTEAFF	TGTGCCACCAGCAGAGAGGGGACAGGGGGGATTCGCACTGAAGCTTTCTTT